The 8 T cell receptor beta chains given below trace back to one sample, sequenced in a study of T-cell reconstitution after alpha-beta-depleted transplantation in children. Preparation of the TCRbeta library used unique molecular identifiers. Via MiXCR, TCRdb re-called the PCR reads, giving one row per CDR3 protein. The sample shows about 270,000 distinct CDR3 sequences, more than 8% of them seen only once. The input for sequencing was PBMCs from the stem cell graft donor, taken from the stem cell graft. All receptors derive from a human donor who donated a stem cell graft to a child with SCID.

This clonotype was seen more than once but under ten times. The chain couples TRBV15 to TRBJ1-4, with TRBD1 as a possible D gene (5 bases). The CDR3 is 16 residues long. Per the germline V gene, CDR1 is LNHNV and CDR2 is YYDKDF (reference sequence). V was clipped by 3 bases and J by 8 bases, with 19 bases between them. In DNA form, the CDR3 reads TGTGCCACCAGCAGGGCTGGGGGTTCTGGGATCGAAAAACTGTTTTTT. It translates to CATSRAGGSGIEKLFF. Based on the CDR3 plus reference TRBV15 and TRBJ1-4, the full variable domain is DAMVIQNPRYQVTQFGKPVTLSCSQTLNHNVMYWYQQKSSQAPKLLFHYYDKDFNNEADTPDNFQSRRPNTSFCFLDIRSPGLGDTAMYLCATSRAGGSGIEKLFFGSGTQLSVL.

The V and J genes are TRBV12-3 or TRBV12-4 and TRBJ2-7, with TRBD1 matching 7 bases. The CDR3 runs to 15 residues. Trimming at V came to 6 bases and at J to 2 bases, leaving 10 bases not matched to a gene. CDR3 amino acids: CASSTTGALPYEQYF. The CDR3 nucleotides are TGTGCCAGCAGCACCACAGGGGCCTTACCCTACGAGCAGTACTTC.

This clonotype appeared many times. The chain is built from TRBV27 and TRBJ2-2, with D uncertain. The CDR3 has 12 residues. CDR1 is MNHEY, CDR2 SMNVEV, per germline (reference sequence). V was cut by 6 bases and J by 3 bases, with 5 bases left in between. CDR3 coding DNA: TGTGCCAGCAGCTCCTACACCGGGGAGCTGTTTTTT. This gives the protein CASSSYTGELFF.

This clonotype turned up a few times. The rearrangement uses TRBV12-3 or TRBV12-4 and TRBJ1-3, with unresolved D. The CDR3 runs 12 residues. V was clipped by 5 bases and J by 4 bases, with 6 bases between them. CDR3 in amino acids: CASSSRGNTIYF. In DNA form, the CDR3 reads TGTGCCAGCAGTAGCAGAGGAAACACCATATATTTT.

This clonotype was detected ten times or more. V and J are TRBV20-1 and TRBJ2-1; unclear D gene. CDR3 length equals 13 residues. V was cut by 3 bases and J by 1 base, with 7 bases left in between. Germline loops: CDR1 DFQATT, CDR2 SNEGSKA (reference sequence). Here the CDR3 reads CSASDGSYNEQFF. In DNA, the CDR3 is TGCAGTGCTAGTGACGGATCCTACAATGAGCAGTTCTTC.

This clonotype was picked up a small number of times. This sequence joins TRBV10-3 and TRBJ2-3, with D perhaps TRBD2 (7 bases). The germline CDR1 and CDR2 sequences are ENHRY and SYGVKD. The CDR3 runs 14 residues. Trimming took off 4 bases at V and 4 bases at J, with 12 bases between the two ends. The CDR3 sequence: CAISGRGAADTQYF. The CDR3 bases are TGTGCCATCAGTGGCCGGGGGGCCGCAGATACGCAGTATTTT.

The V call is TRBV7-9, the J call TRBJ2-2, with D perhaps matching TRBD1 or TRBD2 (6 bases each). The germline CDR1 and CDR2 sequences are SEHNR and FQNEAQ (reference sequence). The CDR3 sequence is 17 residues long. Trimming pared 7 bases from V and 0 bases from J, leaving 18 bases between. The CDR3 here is CASIAGGPEPNTGELFF. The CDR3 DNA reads TGTGCCAGCATCGCTGGGGGGCCAGAGCCGAACACCGGGGAGCTGTTTTTT.

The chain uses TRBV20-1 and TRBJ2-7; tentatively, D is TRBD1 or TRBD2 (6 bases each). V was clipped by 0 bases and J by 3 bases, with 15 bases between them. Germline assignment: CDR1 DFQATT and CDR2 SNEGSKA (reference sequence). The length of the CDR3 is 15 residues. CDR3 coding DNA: TGCAGTGCTAGAGATCCGCAGGGGACTCTCTACGAGCAGTACTTC. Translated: CSARDPQGTLYEQYF.